This T cell receptor (beta chain) was sequenced for a study of T-cell memory formation after mild COVID-19. Study information: Across donors, TCR clusters were largely donor specific.

V dropped 2 bases and J dropped 2; count of bases not matched to a gene: 8. The CDR3 contains 17 residues. The germline gives CDR1 MGHRA, CDR2 YSYEKL. This clonotype has just a few counts. TCRdb used MiXCR to reprocess the 5' RACE reads, holding one entry per CDR3 protein. The data contain about 430,000 distinct CDR3 sequences, approximately 19% of them seen just once; the ten biggest clones take up around a fifth. The origin of this receptor is a man younger than 30 who had mild COVID-19 (a few samples of this study predate the infection). Cell type and time point are not known. The chain uses TRBV4-1 and TRBJ2-2; 7 bases match TRBD2. The specimen was PBMCs or a T cell subset sorted from them (not recorded which). Here the CDR3 DNA reads TGCGCCAGCAGCCAAAGAATAGCGGGCCGAAACACCGGGGAGCTGTTTTTT. This codes for CASSQRIAGRNTGELFF.